A single sample gave rise to the 24 T cell receptor beta chains below, sequenced in a study of molecular identifiers for immune sequencing clone quantification. TCRdb processed the PCR reads anew with MiXCR; each CDR3 protein has one entry. In the table there are about 23,000 distinct CDR3 sequences, 17% of which are singletons. What was sequenced was naive CD8+ T cells from blood, with Jurkat cell RNA spiked in. Subset defined: FACS-sorted CD8+CD4-CCR7+CD45RA+ naive T cells. The source of these receptors is a human donor in good health. Some libraries in this study had Jurkat cell RNA spiked in.

This clonotype was detected ten times or more. The rearrangement uses TRBV4-1 and TRBJ2-3; D possibly corresponds to TRBD2 (7 bases). V lost 1 base, J lost 0 bases, and 11 bases lay in between. This CDR3 has 16 residues. The germline V gene has CDR1 MGHRA and CDR2 YSYEKL. The DNA for the CDR3 is TGCGCCAGCAGCCAAGTCGGGGGGCTAAGCACAGATACGCAGTATTTT. Its protein is CASSQVGGLSTDTQYF.

This clonotype appeared many times. V and J are TRBV6-2 or TRBV6-3 and TRBJ2-7; no definite D call. Deletions cut 0 bases from V and 0 bases from J, with 3 bases between. Germline V CDR1 and CDR2: MNHEY, SVGEGT. CDR3 length equals 13 residues. The CDR3, as DNA: TGTGCCAGCAGTTACTCTTCCTCCTACGAGCAGTACTTC. Residues: CASSYSSSYEQYF.

Of note for this clonotype: A much larger clone lies a single base off, so this may be a read error. The rearrangement links TRBV20-1 to TRBJ2-5, with 8 bases aligning to TRBD1. This CDR3 has 12 amino acids. Germline values: CDR1 DFQATT, CDR2 SNEGSKA (reference sequence). The CDR3 loop is CGARTGSETQYF. The CDR3 nucleotides are TGCGGTGCGAGGACAGGGAGTGAGACCCAGTACTTC.

This clonotype was seen at least ten times. The chain employs TRBV6-1 and TRBJ2-7; perhaps D is TRBD1 or TRBD2 (6 bases each). Deletions cut 1 base from V and 3 bases from J, with 16 bases between. This CDR3 is built from 16 residues. In germline, CDR1 is MNHNS, CDR2 SASEGT. This chain's CDR3 is CASSEGLRGHYYEQYF. The CDR3 DNA is TGTGCCAGCAGTGAAGGACTTCGGGGGCACTACTACGAGCAGTACTTC.

This clonotype was picked up many times. The chain joins TRBV27 to TRBJ2-7; D perhaps matches TRBD1 (6 bases). This CDR3 region has 16 residues. The germline V gene has CDR1 MNHEY and CDR2 SMNVEV (reference sequence). V lost 2 bases, J lost 6 bases, and 20 bases lay in between. DNA of the CDR3: TGTGCCAGCAGTTTAGAAGGGGGACGCCAAGCTGGCGAGCAGTACTTC. It translates to CASSLEGGRQAGEQYF.

The chain uses TRBV12-3 or TRBV12-4 and TRBJ1-4; the match to TRBD1 covers 8 bases. The V and J ends lost 4 bases and 5 bases, in that order; junction bases with no gene match: 9. This CDR3 contains 16 residues. The CDR3 region is CASSSDRVGRNEKLFF. The CDR3 DNA reads TGTGCCAGCAGTTCGGACAGGGTCGGCCGAAATGAAAAACTGTTTTTT.

This clonotype was seen repeatedly, ten times or more. The chain couples TRBV30 to TRBJ1-1; 9 bases line up with TRBD1. The trim removed 5 bases at V and 3 bases at J, leaving 7 bases unmatched. The CDR3 extends over 14 amino acids. Germline CDR1 reads GTSNPN; CDR2 reads SVGIG (reference sequence). The CDR3 nucleotides are TGTGCCTGGGAGCGGGGACAGGGAGACACTGAAGCTTTCTTT. It translates to CAWERGQGDTEAFF.

This clonotype was counted ten times or more. The chain employs TRBV14 and TRBJ2-3; possible D gene TRBD1, 5 bases. Trimming removed 0 bases at V and 1 base at J, with 23 bases between. The germline CDR1 and CDR2 sequences are SGHDN and FVKESK. This CDR3 contains 20 residues. The DNA for the CDR3 is TGTGCCAGCAGCCAAGATGACAGCTTCGGGTCTCCAGAGGGCACAGATACGCAGTATTTT. Encoded protein: CASSQDDSFGSPEGTDTQYF.

The V and J genes are TRBV6-6 and TRBJ1-5, with 11 bases lining up with TRBD1. Germline CDR1 MNHNY, CDR2 SVGAGI (reference sequence). This CDR3 has 16 amino acids. Trimming at V came to 2 bases and at J to 5 bases, leaving 5 bases not matched to a gene. CDR3: CASSYTRDRGDQPQHF. As DNA, the CDR3 is TGTGCCAGCAGTTACACCAGGGACAGGGGGGATCAGCCCCAGCATTTT.

This clonotype appeared many times. The chain is built from TRBV4-1 and TRBJ2-7; D may be TRBD1 (6 bases). The CDR3 spans 15 residues. Germline values: CDR1 MGHRA, CDR2 YSYEKL. The V and J ends lost 0 bases and 4 bases respectively, with 13 bases between them. CDR3 residues: CASSQDTGQGYEQYF. The CDR3 nucleotides read TGCGCCAGCAGCCAAGATACGGGACAAGGTTACGAGCAGTACTTC.

By sample fraction, this clonotype is medium-sized (0.01 to 0.1%). The gene calls are TRBV29-1 and TRBJ2-7, with 10 bases matching TRBD2. The CDR3 runs 15 residues. V shed 2 bases and J 1 base; nucleotides not matched to a gene: 5. From germline, CDR1 is SQVTM and CDR2 ANQGSEA. CDR3 bases: TGCAGCGTTGAAAGCCAGCGGGAGGGATCCTACGAGCAGTACTTC. Protein: CSVESQREGSYEQYF.

Ten or more counts support this clonotype. This chain connects TRBV4-3 to TRBJ2-5; 12 bases agree with TRBD2. The length of the CDR3 is 15 residues. CDR1 LGHNA and CDR2 YSLEER come from the germline V gene. V lost 3 bases and J lost 1; bases outside the gene matches: 0. Here the CDR3 DNA reads TGCGCCAGCAGCCAGGGACTAGCGGGCCAAGAGACCCAGTACTTC. This translates into CASSQGLAGQETQYF.

This clonotype was picked up many times. The chain combines TRBV12-3 or TRBV12-4 with TRBJ2-7; 8 bases are shared with TRBD1. This CDR3 is built from 14 residues. V lost 3 bases to trimming and J lost 5 bases; unmatched junction nucleotides: 6. This chain's CDR3 is CASSLAGGNHEQYF. The CDR3 DNA is TGTGCCAGCAGTTTGGCAGGGGGCAACCACGAGCAGTACTTC.

This clonotype was counted ten times or more. This sequence joins TRBV28 and TRBJ2-3; D possibly uses TRBD1 or TRBD2 (6 bases each). CDR1 MDHEN and CDR2 SYDVKM come from the germline V gene. The V end was cut by 6 bases, the J end by 0 bases, with 13 bases between. The CDR3 extends over 15 amino acids. This chain's CDR3 is CASSVDSGSTDTQYF. CDR3 in DNA: TGTGCCAGCAGCGTGGACAGCGGGAGCACAGATACGCAGTATTTT.

Turning to this clonotype: Given a much more abundant clone one base away, this may be a read error. The rearrangement links TRBV12-3 or TRBV12-4 to TRBJ2-7, with a possible D match to TRBD2 (5 bases). This CDR3 is 13 amino acids long. CDR3 sequence reads: CASSPGLTRERYF. Written as DNA, the CDR3 is TGTGCCAGCAGTCCCGGACTTACAAGGGAGCGGTACTTC.

There are many counts of this clonotype. The chain combines TRBV5-1 with TRBJ2-3; D remains unclear. Germline CDR1 reads SGHRS; CDR2 reads YFSETQ. The CDR3 runs to 12 residues. Trimming left V 3 bases short and J 5 bases short, with 7 bases between. CDR3 loop: CASSSVGDTQYF. The CDR3 nucleotides are TGCGCCAGCAGCTCAGTAGGAGATACGCAGTATTTT.

This clonotype was picked up many times. The V and J genes are TRBV4-3 and TRBJ1-1; D not resolved. The CDR3 has 16 residues. The germline V and J ends were trimmed by 0 bases and 0 bases, with 11 bases remaining between them. Germline V lookup: CDR1 LGHNA, CDR2 YSLEER. This chain's CDR3 is CASSQEDGLMNTEAFF. The CDR3 DNA is TGCGCCAGCAGCCAAGAAGACGGCTTAATGAACACTGAAGCTTTCTTT.

This clonotype was observed at least ten times. The chain uses TRBV2 and TRBJ1-6; D possibly corresponds to TRBD1 (6 bases). The CDR3 runs to 15 residues. The germline CDR1 and CDR2 sequences are SNHLY and FYNNEI. The V end was cut by 9 bases, the J end by 10 bases, with 22 bases between. The CDR3 bases are TGTGCCAGTAACAGGGCCTTTGAGGTCTTCTCACCCCTCCACTTT. This encodes CASNRAFEVFSPLHF.

This clonotype was seen at least ten times. The rearrangement uses TRBV28 and TRBJ2-7, with TRBD2 matching 7 bases. V shed 5 bases and J 2 bases; nucleotides not matched to a gene: 3. CDR1 is MDHEN and CDR2 is SYDVKM in the germline V gene. This CDR3 has 13 amino acids. The CDR3 spells CASSLAVAYEQYF. The CDR3 nucleotides are TGTGCCAGCAGTCTAGCGGTCGCCTACGAGCAGTACTTC.

Only a few counts were recorded for this clonotype. CDR3: CASSWTGSNQPQHF. The CDR3 DNA reads as TGTGCCAGCAGCTGGACCGGTAGCAATCAGCCCCAGCATTTT. The V call is TRBV12-3 or TRBV12-4, the J call TRBJ1-5; D remains ambiguous. The CDR3 length is 14 residues. The V gene lost 6 bases and the J gene lost 0 bases, with 9 bases spanning the gap.

A word on this clonotype: This may arise from a read error, as a much more abundant clone is one base away. The genes are TRBV11-2 and TRBJ2-5; tentatively, D is TRBD1 (5 bases). V shed 6 bases and J shed 0 bases, with 14 bases lying between them. Germline V gene sequence: CDR1 SGHAT, CDR2 FQNNGV. This CDR3 comprises 15 residues. The CDR3 is CASRWGRVYQETQYF. In DNA, the CDR3 is TGTGCCAGCAGGTGGGGCAGGGTGTACCAAGAGACCCAGTACTTC. Complete variable domain (other parts from reference TRBV11-2 and TRBJ2-5): EAGVAQSPRYKIIEKRQSVAFWCNPISGHATLYWYQQILGQGPKLLIQFQNNGVVDDSQLPKDRFSAERLKGVDSTLKIQPAKLEDSAVYLCASRWGRVYQETQYFGPGTRLLVL.

This clonotype qualifies as medium-sized. The genes are TRBV7-9 and TRBJ2-5; 8 nucleotides match TRBD1. The germline V gene has CDR1 SEHNR and CDR2 FQNEAQ (reference sequence). Germline trimming cut 3 bases from V and 2 bases from J; bases unmatched to any gene: 11. The CDR3 loop spans 17 amino acids. The CDR3, as DNA: TGTGCCAGCAGCTTTCACACGACAGGGGTCCCTCAAGAGACCCAGTACTTC. Its protein product is CASSFHTTGVPQETQYF.

As for this clonotype: A much larger clone lies a single base off, so this may be a read error. The rearrangement uses TRBV7-9 and TRBJ1-5; D perhaps matches TRBD1 (6 bases). This CDR3 has 17 amino acids. Germline V gene sequence: CDR1 SEHNR, CDR2 FQNEAQ (reference sequence). The CDR3 reads CANSLDERTGQDQPQHF. The CDR3 DNA reads as TGTGCCAACAGCTTAGATGAACGAACAGGGCAAGATCAGCCCCAGCATTTT.

This clonotype appeared many times. This sequence joins TRBV30 and TRBJ2-7; TRBD1 agrees at 9 bases. The germline CDR1 and CDR2 sequences are GTSNPN and SVGIG (reference sequence). The CDR3 has 13 residues. The J segment lost 6 bases and the V segment lost 1 base, leaving 4 bases of the junction unmatched. CDR3 region: CAWSATGGGEQYF. For the CDR3, the DNA is TGTGCCTGGAGTGCGACAGGGGGAGGCGAGCAGTACTTC.